This record covers a single T cell receptor beta chain. The target antigen is unknown. PCR was performed using 60 Vbeta and 13 Jbeta primers. This table comes from immunoSEQ multiplex PCR, and its TCRdb copy is limited to in-frame clones, with some not included. Of 110,000 to 150,000 clones listed, roughly 70% were seen once; the top ten hold approximately 2.3%. The data originate from a study of cytomegalovirus exposure and HLA in healthy donors. Study-wide results and limits: As a later analysis showed, several of the most significant clusters appeared to be linked to common viral pathogens.

The ends were cut back, 3 bases at V and 2 bases at J, with 10 bases in the middle. Germline lookup yields CDR1 SEHNR and CDR2 FQNEAQ (reference sequence). The CDR3 is made up of 15 amino acids. The specimen sequenced was PBMCs. V is TRBV7-9 and J is TRBJ2-2; maybe TRBD2 (6 bases). The receptor comes from a woman in her sixties or seventies in good health and CMV-seropositive. This CDR3 is CASSFSGVNTGELFF. The CDR3 region has the DNA TGTGCCAGCAGCTTCTCGGGGGTAAACACCGGGGAGCTGTTTTTT.